The clone carrying this T cell receptor beta chain is medium-sized by share. Its antigen is not known. In TCRdb, the 5' RACE reads were re-called with MiXCR into one record per CDR3 protein. The sample carries 15,000 or so distinct CDR3 sequences, over 3.5% recorded once. The sample's time point: sample taken at primary tumor resection. This CDR3 spans 14 amino acids. Unmatched junction bases numbered 8, after V lost 0 bases and J lost 10 bases. Per the germline V gene, CDR1 is MNHEY and CDR2 is SVGAGI. This entry comes from a study of spatial heterogeneity in lung cancer. Findings and caveats of the study: Mutation tallies in tumors tracked expanded intratumoral alpha and beta TCR counts.

The material was lung tumor tissue, obtained at surgery. V and J are TRBV6-5 and TRBJ1-1, with 7 bases that match TRBD1. The receptor was isolated from a female donor with early-stage non-small cell lung cancer. As DNA, the CDR3 is TGTGCCAGCAGTTACTCGAATAGGGCAGGGGGAGCTTTCTTT. The encoded protein is CASSYSNRAGGAFF.